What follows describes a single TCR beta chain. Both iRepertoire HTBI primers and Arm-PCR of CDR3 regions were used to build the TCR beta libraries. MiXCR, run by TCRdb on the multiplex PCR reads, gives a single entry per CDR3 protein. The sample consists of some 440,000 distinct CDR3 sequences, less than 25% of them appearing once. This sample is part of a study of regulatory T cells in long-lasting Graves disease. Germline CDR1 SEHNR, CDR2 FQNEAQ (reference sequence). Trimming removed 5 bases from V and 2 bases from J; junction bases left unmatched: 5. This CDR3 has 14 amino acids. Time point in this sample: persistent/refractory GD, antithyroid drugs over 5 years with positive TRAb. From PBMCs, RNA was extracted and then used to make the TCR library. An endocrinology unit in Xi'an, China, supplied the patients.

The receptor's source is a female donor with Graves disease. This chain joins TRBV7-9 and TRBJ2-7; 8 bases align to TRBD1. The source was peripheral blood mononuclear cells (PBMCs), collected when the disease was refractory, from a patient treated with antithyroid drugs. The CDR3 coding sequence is TGTGCCAGCAGCCCGACAGGGGCTACCTACGAGCAGTACTTC. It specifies CASSPTGATYEQYF.